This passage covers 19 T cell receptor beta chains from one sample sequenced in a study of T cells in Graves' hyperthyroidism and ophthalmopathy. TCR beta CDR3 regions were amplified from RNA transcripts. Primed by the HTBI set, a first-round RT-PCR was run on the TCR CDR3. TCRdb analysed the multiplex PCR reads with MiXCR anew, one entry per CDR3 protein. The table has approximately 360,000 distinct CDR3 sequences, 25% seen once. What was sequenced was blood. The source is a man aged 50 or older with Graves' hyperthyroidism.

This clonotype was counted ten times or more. CDR3 loop: CASSQRQTNYGYTF. DNA of the CDR3: TGTGCCAGCAGCCAGCGACAGACGAACTATGGCTACACCTTC. V usage is TRBV13 and J usage is TRBJ1-2, with TRBD1 as a possible D gene (5 bases). The CDR3 runs 14 residues. V was clipped by 5 bases and J by 2 bases, with 12 bases between them. CDR1 is PRHDT, CDR2 FYEKMQ, per germline (reference sequence).

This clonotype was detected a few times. CDR3 residues: CASSQPRDGSYEQYF. CDR3 DNA: TGCGCCAGCAGCCAGCCCCGGGACGGATCCTACGAGCAGTACTTC. The gene calls are TRBV4-1 and TRBJ2-7; D may correspond to TRBD1 or TRBD2 (5 bases each). The CDR3 totals 15 residues. V was clipped by 3 bases and J by 1 base, with 13 bases between them. Per the germline V gene, CDR1 is MGHRA and CDR2 is YSYEKL.

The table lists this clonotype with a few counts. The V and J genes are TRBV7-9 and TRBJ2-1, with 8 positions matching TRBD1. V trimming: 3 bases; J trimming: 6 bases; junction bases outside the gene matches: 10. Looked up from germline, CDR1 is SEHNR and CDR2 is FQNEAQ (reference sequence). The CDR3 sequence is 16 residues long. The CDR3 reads CASSFYPGGLSNEQFF. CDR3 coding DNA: TGTGCCAGCAGCTTTTATCCAGGGGGCCTCAGCAATGAGCAGTTCTTC.

CDR3 residues: CSARVSTTYNEQFF. As DNA, the CDR3 is TGCAGTGCTAGGGTTAGCACCACCTACAATGAGCAGTTCTTC. This chain joins TRBV20-1 and TRBJ2-1, with no clear D. CDR1 is DFQATT, CDR2 SNEGSKA, per germline (reference sequence). The CDR3 contains 14 residues. The V end lost 3 bases, the J end lost 2 bases, and 11 bases lay between the germline ends.

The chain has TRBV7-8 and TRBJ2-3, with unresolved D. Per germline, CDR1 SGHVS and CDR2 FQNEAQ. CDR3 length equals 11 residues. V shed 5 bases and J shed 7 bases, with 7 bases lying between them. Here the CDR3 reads CASSTGYTQYF. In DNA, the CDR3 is TGTGCCAGCAGCACCGGGTATACGCAGTATTTT.

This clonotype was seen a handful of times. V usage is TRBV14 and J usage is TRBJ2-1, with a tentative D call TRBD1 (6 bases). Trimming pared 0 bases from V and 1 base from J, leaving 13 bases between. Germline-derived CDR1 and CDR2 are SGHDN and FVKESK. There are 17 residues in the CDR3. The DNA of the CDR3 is TGTGCCAGCAGCCAAGATCGAGGGGGAGCATCCTACAATGAGCAGTTCTTC. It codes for CASSQDRGGASYNEQFF. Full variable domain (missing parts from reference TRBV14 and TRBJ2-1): EAGVTQFPSHSVIEKGQTVTLRCDPISGHDNLYWYRRVMGKEIKFLLHFVKESKQDESGMPNNRFLAERTGGTYSTLKVQPAELEDSGVYFCASSQDRGGASYNEQFFGPGTRLTVL.

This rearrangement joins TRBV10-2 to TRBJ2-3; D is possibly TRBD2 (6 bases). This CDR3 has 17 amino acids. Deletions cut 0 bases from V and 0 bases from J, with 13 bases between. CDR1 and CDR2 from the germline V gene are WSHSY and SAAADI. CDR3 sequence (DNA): TGCGCCAGCAGTGAGTCCGGGACTGTTTCTAGCACAGATACGCAGTATTTT. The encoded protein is CASSESGTVSSTDTQYF.

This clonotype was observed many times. CDR3 in DNA: TGTGCCAGCAGCTTAGCGCCCTCCTACAATGAGCAGTTCTTC. This codes for CASSLAPSYNEQFF. The chain recombines TRBV2 with TRBJ2-1; perhaps TRBD2 as D (5 bases). The CDR3 runs 14 residues. Germline lookup yields CDR1 SNHLY and CDR2 FYNNEI. V gave up 6 bases and J gave up 0 bases, with 9 bases separating them.

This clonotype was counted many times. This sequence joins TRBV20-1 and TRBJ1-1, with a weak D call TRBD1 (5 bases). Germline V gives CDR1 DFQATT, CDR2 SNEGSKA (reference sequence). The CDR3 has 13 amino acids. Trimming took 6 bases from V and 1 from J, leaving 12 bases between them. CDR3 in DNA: TGCAGTGCCAATATTGGGGGGAACACTGAAGCTTTCTTT. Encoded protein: CSANIGGNTEAFF.

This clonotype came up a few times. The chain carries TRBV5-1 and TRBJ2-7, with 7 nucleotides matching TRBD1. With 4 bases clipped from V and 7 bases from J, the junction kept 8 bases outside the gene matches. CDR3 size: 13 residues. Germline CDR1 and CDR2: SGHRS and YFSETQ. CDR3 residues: CASSPGGMREQYF. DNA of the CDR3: TGCGCCAGCAGCCCAGGGGGTATGCGAGAGCAGTACTTC.

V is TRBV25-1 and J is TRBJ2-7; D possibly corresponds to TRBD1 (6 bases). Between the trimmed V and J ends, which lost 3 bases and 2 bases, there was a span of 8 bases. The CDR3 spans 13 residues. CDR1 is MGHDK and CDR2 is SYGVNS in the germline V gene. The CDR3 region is CASSDGGPYEQYF. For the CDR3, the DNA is TGTGCCAGCAGTGATGGGGGCCCCTACGAGCAGTACTTC.

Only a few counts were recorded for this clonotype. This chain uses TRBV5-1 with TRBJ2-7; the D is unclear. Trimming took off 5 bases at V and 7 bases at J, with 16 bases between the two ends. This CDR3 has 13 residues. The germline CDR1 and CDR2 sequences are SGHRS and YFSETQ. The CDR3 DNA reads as TGCGCCAGCAGAACCGAGATTATCGGGGAGCAGTACTTC. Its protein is CASRTEIIGEQYF.

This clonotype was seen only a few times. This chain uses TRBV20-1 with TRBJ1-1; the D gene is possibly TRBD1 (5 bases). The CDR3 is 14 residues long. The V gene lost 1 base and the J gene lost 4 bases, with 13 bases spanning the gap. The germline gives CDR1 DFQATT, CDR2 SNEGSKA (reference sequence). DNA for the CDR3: TGCAGTGCTAGAGGACTTAGAGGGACCACTGAAGCTTTCTTT. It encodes CSARGLRGTTEAFF.

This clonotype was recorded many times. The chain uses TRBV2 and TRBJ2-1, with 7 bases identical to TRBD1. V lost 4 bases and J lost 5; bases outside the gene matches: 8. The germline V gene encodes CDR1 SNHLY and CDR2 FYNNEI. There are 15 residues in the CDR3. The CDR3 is CASSATGKGDNEQFF. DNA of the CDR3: TGTGCCAGCAGTGCGACAGGGAAAGGGGACAATGAGCAGTTCTTC.

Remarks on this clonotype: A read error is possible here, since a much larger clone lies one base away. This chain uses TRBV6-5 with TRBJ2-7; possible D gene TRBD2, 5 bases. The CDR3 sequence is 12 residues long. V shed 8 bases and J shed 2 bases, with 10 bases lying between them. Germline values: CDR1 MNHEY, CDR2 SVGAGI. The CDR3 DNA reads TGTGCCAGCCATCTCGGGACCTACGAGCAGTACTTC. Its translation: CASHLGTYEQYF.

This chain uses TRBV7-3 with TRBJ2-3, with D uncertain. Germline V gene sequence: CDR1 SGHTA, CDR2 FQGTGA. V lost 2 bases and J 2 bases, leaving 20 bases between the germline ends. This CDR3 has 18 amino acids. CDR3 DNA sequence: TGTGCCAGCAGCTTACAGTTTAAGAGAGACTCTCACACAGATACGCAGTATTTT. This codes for CASSLQFKRDSHTDTQYF.

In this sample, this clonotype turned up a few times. The CDR3 region has the DNA TGTGCCAGTAGTTCCCTAGCGGGAGGCCTACAAGAGACCCAGTACTTC. Translation: CASSSLAGGLQETQYF. J is TRBJ2-5 and V is TRBV19; 11 nucleotides line up with TRBD2. V lost 5 bases, J lost 2 bases, and 7 bases stayed unmatched. This CDR3 has 16 amino acids. Germline CDR1 reads LNHDA; CDR2 reads SQIVND (reference sequence).

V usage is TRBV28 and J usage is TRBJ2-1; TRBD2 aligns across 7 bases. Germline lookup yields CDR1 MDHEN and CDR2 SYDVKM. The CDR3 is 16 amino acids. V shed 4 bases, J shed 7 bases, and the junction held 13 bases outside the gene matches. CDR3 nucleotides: TGTGCCAGCAGTTCAACGGGGCTAGCGGTAAATAATGAGCAGTTCTTC. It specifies CASSSTGLAVNNEQFF.

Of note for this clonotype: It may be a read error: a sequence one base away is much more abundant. CDR3 bases: TGTGCCAGCCGATTGGGACTAGTTCGCGAGCAGTACTTC. This translates into CASRLGLVREQYF. J is TRBJ2-7 and V is TRBV28; 8 bases line up with TRBD2. CDR1 is MDHEN and CDR2 is SYDVKM in the germline V gene. The CDR3 has 13 residues. The J segment lost 6 bases and the V segment lost 8 bases, leaving 9 bases of the junction unmatched.